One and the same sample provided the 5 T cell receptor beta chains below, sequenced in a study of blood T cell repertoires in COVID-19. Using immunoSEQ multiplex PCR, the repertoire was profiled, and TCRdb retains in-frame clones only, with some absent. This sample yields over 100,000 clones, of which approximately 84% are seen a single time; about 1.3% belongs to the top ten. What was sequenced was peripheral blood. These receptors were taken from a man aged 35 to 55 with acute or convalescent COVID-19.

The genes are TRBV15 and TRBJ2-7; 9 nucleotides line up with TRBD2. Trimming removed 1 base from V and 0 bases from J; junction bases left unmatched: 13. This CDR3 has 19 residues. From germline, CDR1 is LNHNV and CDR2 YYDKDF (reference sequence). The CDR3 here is CATSRVTPGTSPASYEQYF. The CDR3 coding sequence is TGTGCCACCAGCAGAGTCACTCCCGGGACTAGCCCCGCCTCCTACGAGCAGTACTTC.

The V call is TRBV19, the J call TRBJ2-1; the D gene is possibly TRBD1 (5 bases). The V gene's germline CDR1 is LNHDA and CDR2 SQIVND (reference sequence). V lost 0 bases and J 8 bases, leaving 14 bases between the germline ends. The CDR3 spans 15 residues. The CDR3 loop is CASSIDHRGRDEQFF. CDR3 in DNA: TGTGCCAGTAGTATAGATCATAGGGGTAGAGATGAGCAGTTCTTC.

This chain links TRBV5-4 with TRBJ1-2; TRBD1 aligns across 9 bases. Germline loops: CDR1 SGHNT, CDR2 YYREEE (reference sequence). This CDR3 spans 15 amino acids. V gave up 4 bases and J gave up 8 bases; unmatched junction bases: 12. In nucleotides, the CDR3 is TGTGCCAGCAGCCATAGGGGACAGGGAGCTAGCGGCTACACCTTC. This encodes CASSHRGQGASGYTF. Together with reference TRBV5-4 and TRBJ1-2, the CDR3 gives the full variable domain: ETGVTQSPTHLIKTRGQQVTLRCSSQSGHNTVSWYQQALGQGPQFIFQYYREEENGRGNFPPRFSGLQFPNYSSELNVNALELDDSALYLCASSHRGQGASGYTFGSGTRLTVV.

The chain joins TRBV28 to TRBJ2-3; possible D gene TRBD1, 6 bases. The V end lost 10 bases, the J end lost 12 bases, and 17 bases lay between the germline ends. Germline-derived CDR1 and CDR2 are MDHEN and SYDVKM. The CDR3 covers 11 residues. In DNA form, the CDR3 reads TGTGCCACACGATGGACAGCTAGACAGTATTTT. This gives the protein CATRWTARQYF.

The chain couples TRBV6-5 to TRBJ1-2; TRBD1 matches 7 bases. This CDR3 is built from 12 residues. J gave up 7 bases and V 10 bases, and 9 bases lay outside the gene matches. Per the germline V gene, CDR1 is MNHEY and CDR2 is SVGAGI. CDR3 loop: CAIGGQTSGYTF. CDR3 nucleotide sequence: TGTGCCATCGGGGGACAGACGAGTGGCTACACCTTC.